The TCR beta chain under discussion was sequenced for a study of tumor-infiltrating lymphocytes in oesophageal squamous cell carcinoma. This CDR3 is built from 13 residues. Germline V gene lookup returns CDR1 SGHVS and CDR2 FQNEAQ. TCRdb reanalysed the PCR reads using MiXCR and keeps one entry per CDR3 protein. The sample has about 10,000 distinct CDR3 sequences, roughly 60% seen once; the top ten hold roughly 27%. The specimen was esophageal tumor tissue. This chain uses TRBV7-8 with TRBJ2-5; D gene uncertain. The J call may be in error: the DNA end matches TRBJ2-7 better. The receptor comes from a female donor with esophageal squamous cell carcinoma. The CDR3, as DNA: TGTGCCAGCAGCTTATCTAGGACCTACGAGCAGTACTTC. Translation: CASSLSRTYEQYF.